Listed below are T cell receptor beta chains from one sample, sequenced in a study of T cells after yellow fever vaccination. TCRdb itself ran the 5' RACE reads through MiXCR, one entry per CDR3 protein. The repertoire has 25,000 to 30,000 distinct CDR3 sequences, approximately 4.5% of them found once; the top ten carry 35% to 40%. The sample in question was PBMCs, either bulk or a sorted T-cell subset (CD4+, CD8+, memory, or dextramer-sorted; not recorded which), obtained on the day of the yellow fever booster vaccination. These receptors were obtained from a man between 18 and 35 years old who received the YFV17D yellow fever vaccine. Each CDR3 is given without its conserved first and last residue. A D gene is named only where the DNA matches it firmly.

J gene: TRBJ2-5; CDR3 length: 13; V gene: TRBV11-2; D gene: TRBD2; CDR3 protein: ASSPTPGGQETQY
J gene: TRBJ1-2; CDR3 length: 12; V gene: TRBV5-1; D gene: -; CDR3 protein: ASSFLEDYGGYT
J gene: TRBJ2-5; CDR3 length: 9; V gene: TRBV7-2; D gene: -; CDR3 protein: ASSAEETQY
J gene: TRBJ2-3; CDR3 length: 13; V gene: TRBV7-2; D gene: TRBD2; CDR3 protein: ASSYSGTRTDTQY
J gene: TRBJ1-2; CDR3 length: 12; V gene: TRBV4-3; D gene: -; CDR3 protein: ASSQTDGHNGYT
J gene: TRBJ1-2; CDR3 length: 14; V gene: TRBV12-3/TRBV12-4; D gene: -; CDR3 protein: ASSNPHRQLNYGYT
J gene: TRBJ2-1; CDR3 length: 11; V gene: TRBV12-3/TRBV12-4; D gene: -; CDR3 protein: ASSLSIYNEQF
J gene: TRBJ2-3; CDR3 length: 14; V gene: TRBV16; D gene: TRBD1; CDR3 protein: ASSQSIGGVTDTQY
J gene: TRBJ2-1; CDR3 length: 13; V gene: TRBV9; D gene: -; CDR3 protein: ASSVVVGGSNEQF
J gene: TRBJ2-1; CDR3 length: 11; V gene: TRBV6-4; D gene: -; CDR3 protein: ASSEDTYNEQF
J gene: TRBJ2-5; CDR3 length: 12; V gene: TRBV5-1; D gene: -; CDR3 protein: ASFVTGSAETQY
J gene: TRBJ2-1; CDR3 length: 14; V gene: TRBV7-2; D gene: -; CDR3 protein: ASSFVHPSSYNEQF
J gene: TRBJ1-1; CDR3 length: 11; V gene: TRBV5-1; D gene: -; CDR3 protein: ASRQDSNTEAF
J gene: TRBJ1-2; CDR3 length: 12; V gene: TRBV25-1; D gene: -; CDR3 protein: ASQPDGGNYGYT
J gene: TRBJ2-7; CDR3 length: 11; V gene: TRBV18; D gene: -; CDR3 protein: ASSPGGRNEQY
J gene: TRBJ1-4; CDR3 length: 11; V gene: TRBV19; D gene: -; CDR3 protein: ASSAGPRHQLF
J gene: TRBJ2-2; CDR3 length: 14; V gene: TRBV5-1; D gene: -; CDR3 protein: ASSQKQGIATGELF
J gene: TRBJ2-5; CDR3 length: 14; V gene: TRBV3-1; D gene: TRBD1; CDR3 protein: ASSSRGQGYEETQY
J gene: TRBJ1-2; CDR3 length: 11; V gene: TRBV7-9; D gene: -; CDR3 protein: ASHSRATYGYT
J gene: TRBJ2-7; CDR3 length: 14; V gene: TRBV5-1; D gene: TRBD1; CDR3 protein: ASSREPGQGLYEQY
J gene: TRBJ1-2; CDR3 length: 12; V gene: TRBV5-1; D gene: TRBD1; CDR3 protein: ASSLGDRNYGYT
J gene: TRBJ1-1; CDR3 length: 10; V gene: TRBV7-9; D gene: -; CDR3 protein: ASSLWNTEAF
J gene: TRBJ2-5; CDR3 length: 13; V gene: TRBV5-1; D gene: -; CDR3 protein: ASSFGGGASETQY
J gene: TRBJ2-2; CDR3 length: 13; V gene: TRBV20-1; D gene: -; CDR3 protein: SARARGVDTGELF
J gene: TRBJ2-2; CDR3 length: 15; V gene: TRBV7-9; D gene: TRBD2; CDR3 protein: ASSSLGKRGRSGELF
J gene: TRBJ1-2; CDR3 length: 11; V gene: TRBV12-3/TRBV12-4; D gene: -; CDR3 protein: ASSPLTGQGYT
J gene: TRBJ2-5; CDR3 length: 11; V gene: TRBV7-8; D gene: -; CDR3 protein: ASSSASLNAQY
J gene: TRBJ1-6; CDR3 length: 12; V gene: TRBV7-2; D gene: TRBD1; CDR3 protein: ASSSRGQNSPLH
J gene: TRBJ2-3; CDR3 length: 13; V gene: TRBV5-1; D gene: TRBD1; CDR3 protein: ASSMGQGFPDTQY
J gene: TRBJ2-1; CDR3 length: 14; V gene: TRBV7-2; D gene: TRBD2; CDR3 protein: ASSADRLAGGREQF
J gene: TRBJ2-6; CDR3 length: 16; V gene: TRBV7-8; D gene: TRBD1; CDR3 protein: ASSFVTGGAGPHNVLT
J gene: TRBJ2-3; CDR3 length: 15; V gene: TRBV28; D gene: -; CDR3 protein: ASSSSGQLLKPSGQY
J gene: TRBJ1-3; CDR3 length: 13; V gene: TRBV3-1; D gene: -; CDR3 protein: ASSQERARGNTIY
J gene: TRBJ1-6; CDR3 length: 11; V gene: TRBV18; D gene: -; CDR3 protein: ASSSRGGSPLH
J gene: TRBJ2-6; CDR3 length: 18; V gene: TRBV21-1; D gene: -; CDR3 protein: ASSTSKPGQVSPGANVLT
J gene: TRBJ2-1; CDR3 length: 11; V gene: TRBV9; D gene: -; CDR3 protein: ASSPSTSNEQF
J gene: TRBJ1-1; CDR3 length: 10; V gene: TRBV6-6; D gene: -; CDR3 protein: ASRLLNTEAF
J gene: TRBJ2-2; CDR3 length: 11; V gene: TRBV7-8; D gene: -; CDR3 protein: ASSPREVGELF
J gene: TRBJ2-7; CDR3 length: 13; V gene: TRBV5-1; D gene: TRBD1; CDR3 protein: ASSLMGQGAEEQY
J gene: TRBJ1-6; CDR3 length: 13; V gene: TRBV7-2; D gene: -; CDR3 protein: ASSLQAGPNSPLH
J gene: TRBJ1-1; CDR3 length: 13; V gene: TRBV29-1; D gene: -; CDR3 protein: SVGGGWGMNTEAF